One TCR beta chain is described in this entry. The data are from a study of blood T cell repertoires in COVID-19. The CDR3 length is 16 residues. Trimming removed 0 bases at V and 5 bases at J, with 16 bases between. Germline V gene lookup returns CDR1 LGHDT and CDR2 YNNKEL (reference sequence). Original analysis: Using reference gene primer amplification, nucleated cell counts were estimated. Only in-frame clones appear in the TCRdb table, and some are missing; sequencing was by immunoSEQ multiplex PCR. V and J calls and clone size follow that table, whereas D and trimming were derived from the DNA. The sample carries 110,000 or so clones, 75% to 90% recorded once. The Seattle patients joined while their infection was active and were tracked longitudinally afterward.

The chain employs TRBV3-1 (or the pseudogene TRBV3-2) and TRBJ1-2; possible D gene TRBD1, 5 bases. The TCR sequence derives from a woman aged 60-75 years with COVID-19, enrolled during active disease. Sequenced material: peripheral blood. CDR3 in amino acids: CASSQDGATFGYGYTF. CDR3 DNA: TGTGCCAGCAGCCAAGATGGGGCCACCTTTGGATATGGCTACACCTTC.